One sample yielded the 20 T cell receptor beta chains listed below, sequenced in a study of CD8 T cells in ankylosing spondylitis. From the 5' RACE reads, TCRdb called clonotypes with MiXCR, one entry per CDR3 protein. Among about 310,000 distinct CDR3 sequences listed, less than 25% were seen once. Specimen: blood, either unsorted or a sorted T cell fraction (not recorded which). These receptors were taken from a female donor with ankylosing spondylitis or in good health (not recorded which).

The chain links TRBV10-3 to TRBJ1-5; 9 bases agree with TRBD1. In germline, CDR1 is ENHRY, CDR2 SYGVKD. This CDR3 comprises 14 residues. Trimming took 4 bases from V and 7 from J; bases not matched to a gene: 5. CDR3 sequence: CAISGGQGIQPQHF. The CDR3 DNA reads TGTGCCATCAGTGGGGGACAGGGTATCCAGCCCCAGCATTTT.

The chain is built from TRBV4-3 and TRBJ1-2; D is uncertain. The CDR3 loop spans 15 amino acids. Per the germline V gene, CDR1 is LGHNA and CDR2 is YSLEER. Trimming took off 4 bases at V and 1 base at J, with 13 bases between the two ends. The CDR3 spells CASSPSPTGNYGYTF. CDR3 in DNA: TGCGCCAGCAGCCCCAGTCCAACGGGTAACTATGGCTACACCTTC.

This clonotype was counted only a few times. V is TRBV7-7 and J is TRBJ2-5; 11 bases are a match to TRBD2. This CDR3 comprises 16 residues. The V segment lost 5 bases and the J segment 2 bases; nucleotides outside the gene matches: 7. Germline CDR1 SSHAT, CDR2 FNYEAQ (reference sequence). The DNA of the CDR3 is TGTGCCAGCAGCCGGACTAGCGGGCGTCTTCAAGAGACCCAGTACTTC. It is translated as CASSRTSGRLQETQYF.

This clonotype has more than one count but fewer than ten. The chain combines TRBV12-5 with TRBJ2-2, with TRBD1 identical over 9 bases. The CDR3 sequence is 15 residues long. Germline V gives CDR1 LGHNT, CDR2 FRNRAP. Trimming cost V 3 bases and J 7 bases; bases outside gene matches: 6. CDR3 amino acids: CASGFRQGEFGELFF. For the CDR3, the DNA is TGTGCTAGTGGTTTTCGACAGGGGGAGTTCGGGGAGCTGTTTTTT.

This clonotype has ten or more counts. CDR3 region: CASSEGGEATQYF. The DNA for the CDR3 is TGTGCCAGCTCCGAGGGGGGGGAGGCTACGCAGTATTTT. The V gene is TRBV7-6, the J gene TRBJ2-3; a weak D match, TRBD2 (7 bases). CDR3 size: 13 residues. Trimming removed 8 bases at V and 8 bases at J, with 17 bases between. The germline CDR1 and CDR2 sequences are SGHVS and FNYEAQ.

This clonotype came up a few times. The rearrangement joins TRBV6-1 to TRBJ2-2; 8 nucleotides match TRBD2. The CDR3 sequence is 13 residues long. With 7 bases clipped from V and 7 bases from J, the junction kept 5 bases outside the gene matches. CDR1 and CDR2 from the germline V gene are MNHNS and SASEGT. The CDR3 sequence: CASTRREDGELFF. Written as DNA, the CDR3 is TGTGCCAGCACGAGGCGGGAGGACGGGGAGCTGTTTTTT.

In its sample, this clonotype was seen many times. J is TRBJ1-2 and V is TRBV12-3 or TRBV12-4; possibly TRBD1 for D (5 bases). The CDR3 has 13 residues. V dropped 3 bases and J dropped 5 bases, with 10 bases sitting between them. The DNA for the CDR3 is TGTGCCAGCAGTTTTAGGGGACCTTATGGCTACACCTTC. Residues: CASSFRGPYGYTF.

This clonotype was seen ten or more times. This sequence joins TRBV20-1 and TRBJ2-5; D ambiguous. The germline V and J ends were trimmed by 3 bases and 0 bases, with 5 bases remaining between them. The CDR3 loop spans 12 amino acids. The germline gives CDR1 DFQATT, CDR2 SNEGSKA (reference sequence). The CDR3 spells CSASPYQETQYF. For the CDR3, the DNA is TGCAGTGCTAGCCCATACCAAGAGACCCAGTACTTC.

This clonotype was counted many times. The J gene is TRBJ2-1, the V gene TRBV27, with a tentative D call TRBD2 (7 bases). The CDR3 is 14 amino acids. The V and J ends lost 3 bases and 5 bases respectively, with 11 bases between them. Germline-derived CDR1 and CDR2 are MNHEY and SMNVEV (reference sequence). This chain's CDR3 is CASSFRGRDNEQFF. The CDR3 DNA follows: TGTGCCAGCAGTTTTAGGGGGAGGGACAATGAGCAGTTCTTC.

CDR3 coding DNA: TGTGCCAGCAGCTACCAGGCTCCGGGGGAGCTGTTTTTT. Protein product: CASSYQAPGELFF. The chain employs TRBV5-6 and TRBJ2-2; D gene unclear. The CDR3 loop spans 13 amino acids. Per the germline V gene, CDR1 is SGHDT and CDR2 is YYEEEE. The V end was cut by 3 bases, the J end by 8 bases, with 11 bases between.

The chain recombines TRBV9 with TRBJ1-5; 8 bases align to TRBD1. The CDR3 is 15 residues long. V was clipped by 0 bases and J by 5 bases; unmatched bases: 4. Per the germline V gene, CDR1 is SGDLS and CDR2 is YYNGEE. The CDR3 loop reads CASSVGQGADQPQHF. In DNA form, the CDR3 reads TGTGCCAGCAGCGTAGGGCAGGGGGCAGATCAGCCCCAGCATTTT.

This clonotype occurred a few times. The gene calls are TRBV6-2 or TRBV6-3 and TRBJ2-7; D uncertain. CDR1 and CDR2 (germline): MNHEY, SVGEGT. This CDR3 spans 13 amino acids. The V gene lost 5 bases and the J gene lost 3 bases, with 11 bases spanning the gap. For the CDR3, the DNA is TGTGCCAGCAGTGCTCCTCTTATCTACGAGCAGTACTTC. This codes for CASSAPLIYEQYF.

The J gene is TRBJ2-7, the V gene TRBV20-1, with D possibly TRBD1 on 6 matching bases. CDR3 size: 12 residues. V was pared by 3 bases and J by 6 bases, with 12 bases between. The germline CDR1 and CDR2 sequences are DFQATT and SNEGSKA (reference sequence). CDR3 sequence (DNA): TGCAGTGCTAGGTATACAGGGACCGAGCAGTACTTC. Its translation: CSARYTGTEQYF.

The V and J genes are TRBV11-2 and TRBJ2-3; no reliable D call. Germline V gene sequence: CDR1 SGHAT, CDR2 FQNNGV. The CDR3 consists of 14 residues. Trimming left V 6 bases short and J 0 bases short, with 10 bases between. CDR3 sequence: CASRRSASTDTQYF. CDR3 DNA: TGTGCCAGCAGGCGTAGTGCTAGCACAGATACGCAGTATTTT.

This clonotype has just a few counts. The chain couples TRBV9 to TRBJ2-7; D is ambiguous. The germline CDR1 and CDR2 sequences are SGDLS and YYNGEE. This CDR3 is 14 amino acids long. V was pared by 4 bases and J by 0 bases, with 11 bases between. The CDR3: CASSPRLTSYEQYF. The CDR3 nucleotides read TGTGCCAGCAGCCCACGACTGACCTCCTACGAGCAGTACTTC.

With respect to this clonotype: Because it lacks the conserved phenylalanine or tryptophan at the end, this CDR3 is likely a read error. This chain links TRBV15 with TRBJ2-6, with TRBD1 identical over 8 bases. The CDR3 runs to 19 residues. V dropped 0 bases and J dropped 2; count of bases not matched to a gene: 9. Per the germline V gene, CDR1 is LNHNV and CDR2 is YYDKDF (reference sequence). DNA for the CDR3: TGTGCCACCAGCAGAGATCCGACAGGGGTGACGGCTGGGGCCAACGTCCTGACTTCC. Translated, it gives CATSRDPTGVTAGANVLTS.

This clonotype was counted a few times. V is TRBV15 and J is TRBJ2-5; D gene uncertain. The germline V and J ends were trimmed by 3 bases and 0 bases, with 5 bases remaining between them. Germline V CDR1 and CDR2: LNHNV, YYDKDF (reference sequence). This CDR3 is built from 13 residues. The CDR3 nucleotides are TGTGCCACCAGCAGGGAGTACCAAGAGACCCAGTACTTC. Amino acids: CATSREYQETQYF.

In its sample, this clonotype was seen a few times. In DNA form, the CDR3 reads TGTGCCAGCAGAAGGACAGGGGGCTCTGCTAACTATGGCTACACCTTC. This sequence encodes CASRRTGGSANYGYTF. The V gene is TRBV2, the J gene TRBJ1-2, with 11 bases fitting TRBD1. The CDR3 loop spans 16 amino acids. V shed 6 bases and J 0 bases; nucleotides not matched to a gene: 6. Germline CDR1 reads SNHLY; CDR2 reads FYNNEI.

This clonotype was seen more than once but under ten times. This chain uses TRBV28 with TRBJ2-1; possible D gene TRBD2, 7 bases. The CDR3 consists of 18 residues. CDR1 MDHEN and CDR2 SYDVKM come from the germline V gene. The CDR3 bases are TGTGGGGTGGGGGGGGCGTTGAGGTTTTCGGAGTCCTACAATGAGCAGTTCTTC. It specifies CGVGGALRFSESYNEQFF.

This clonotype was observed many times. The V gene is TRBV6-2 or TRBV6-3, the J gene TRBJ2-2, with D perhaps assigned TRBD1 or TRBD2 (6 bases each). V was clipped by 2 bases and J by 3 bases, with 10 bases between them. CDR3 size: 15 residues. CDR1 MNHEY and CDR2 SVGEGT come from the germline V gene. CDR3 sequence: CASSYGGPYTGELFF. The CDR3 nucleotides read TGTGCCAGCAGTTACGGGGGGCCCTACACCGGGGAGCTGTTTTTT.